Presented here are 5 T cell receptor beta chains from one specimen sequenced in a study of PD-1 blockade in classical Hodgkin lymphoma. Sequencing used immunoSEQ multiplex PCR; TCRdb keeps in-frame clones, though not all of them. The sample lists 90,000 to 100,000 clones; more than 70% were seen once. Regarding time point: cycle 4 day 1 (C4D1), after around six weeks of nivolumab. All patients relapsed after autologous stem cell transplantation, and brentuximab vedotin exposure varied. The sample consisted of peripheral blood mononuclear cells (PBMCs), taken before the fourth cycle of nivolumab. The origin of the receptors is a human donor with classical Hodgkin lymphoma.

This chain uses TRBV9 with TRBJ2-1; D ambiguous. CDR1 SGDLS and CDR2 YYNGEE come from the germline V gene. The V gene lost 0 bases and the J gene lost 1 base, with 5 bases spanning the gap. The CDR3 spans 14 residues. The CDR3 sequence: CASSVGVSYNEQFF. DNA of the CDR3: TGTGCCAGCAGCGTAGGTGTGTCCTACAATGAGCAGTTCTTC.

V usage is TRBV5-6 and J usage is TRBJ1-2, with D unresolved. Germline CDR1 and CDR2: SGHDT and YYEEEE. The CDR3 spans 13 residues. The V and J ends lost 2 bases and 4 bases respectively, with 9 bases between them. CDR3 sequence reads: CASSFGNGYGYTF. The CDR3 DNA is TGTGCCAGCAGCTTTGGCAACGGCTATGGCTACACCTTC.

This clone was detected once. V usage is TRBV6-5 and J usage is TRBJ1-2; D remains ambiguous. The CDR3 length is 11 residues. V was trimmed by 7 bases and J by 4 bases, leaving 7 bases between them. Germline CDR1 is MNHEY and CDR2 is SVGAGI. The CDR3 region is CASKLGYGYTF. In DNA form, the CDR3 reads TGTGCCAGCAAACTAGGCTATGGCTACACCTTC.

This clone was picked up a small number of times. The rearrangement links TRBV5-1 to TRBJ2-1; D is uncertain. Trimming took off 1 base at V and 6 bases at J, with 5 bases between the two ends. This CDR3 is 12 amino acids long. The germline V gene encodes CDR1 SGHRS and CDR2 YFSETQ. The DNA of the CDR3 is TGCGCCAGCAGCTTGTCCAGCAATGAGCAGTTCTTC. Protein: CASSLSSNEQFF.

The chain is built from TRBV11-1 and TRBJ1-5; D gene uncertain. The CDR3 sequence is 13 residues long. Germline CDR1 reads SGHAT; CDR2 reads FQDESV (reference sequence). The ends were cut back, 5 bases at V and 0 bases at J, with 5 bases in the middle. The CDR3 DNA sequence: TGTGCCAGCAGCGCTAGTAGCAATCAGCCCCAGCATTTT. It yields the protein CASSASSNQPQHF.